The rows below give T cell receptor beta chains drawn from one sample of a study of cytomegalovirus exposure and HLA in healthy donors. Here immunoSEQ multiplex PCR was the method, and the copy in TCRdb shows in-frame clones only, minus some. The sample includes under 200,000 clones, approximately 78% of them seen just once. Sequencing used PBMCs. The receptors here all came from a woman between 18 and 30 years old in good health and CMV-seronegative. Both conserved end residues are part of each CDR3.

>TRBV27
CASSSLSGPYSNQPQHF
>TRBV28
CASSLNHNLAVNSYEQYF
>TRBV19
CASDLQGSTEAFF
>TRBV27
CASSPTINNEQFF
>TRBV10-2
CASSRGGRLTEAFF
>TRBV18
CASSPPNHNNEKLFF
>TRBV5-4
CASSRWELVNTEAFF
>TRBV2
CASSRFRGPNEKLFF
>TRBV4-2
CASSQGLSGRGTDTQYF
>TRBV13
CASSLGGGAGRSTDTQYF
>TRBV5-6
CASSLGTDGKLFF
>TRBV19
CASSIGNLAEEQFF
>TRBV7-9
CASSFTGNTEAFF
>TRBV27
CASSPRPYNEQFF
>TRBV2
CASSVGQGQISPQHF
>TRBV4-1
CASSQDSRMQFF
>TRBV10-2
CASRPRQGAKTQYF
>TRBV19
CASSIGGGIFYGYTF
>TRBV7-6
CASSLAPRASTDTQYF
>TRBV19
CASRRPGTISYGYTF
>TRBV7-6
CASSQAQGTEQYF
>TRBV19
CASRDITGGNTGELFF
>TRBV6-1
CASNRVGLNTEAFF
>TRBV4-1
CASSQDPGQGHQPQHF
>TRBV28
CASSLRGSTYEQYF
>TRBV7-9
CASSLHGDSNQPQHF
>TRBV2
CASREERAYYGYTF
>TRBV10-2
CASRTGNEQYF
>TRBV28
CASSLGQGIQGWEQYF